Listed here are 18 T cell receptor beta chains from one sample, sequenced in a study of OX40 agonist ivuxolimab in advanced cancers. Sequencing used immunoSEQ multiplex PCR; TCRdb keeps in-frame clones, though not all of them. The table has roughly 52,000 clones, approximately 85% seen once. Specimen: CD4+ or CD8+ T cells sorted from blood, collected in a trial of the OX40 agonist ivuxolimab. The receptors come from an adult with an advanced solid tumor such as melanoma, head and neck, liver or kidney cancer.

The V and J genes are TRBV5-6 and TRBJ2-1, with TRBD1 matching over 7 bases. J gave up 4 bases and V 2 bases, and 6 bases lay outside the gene matches. This CDR3 is built from 15 residues. Looked up from germline, CDR1 is SGHDT and CDR2 is YYEEEE. This CDR3 reads CASSFLDRAYNEQFF. CDR3 in DNA: TGTGCCAGCAGCTTTCTCGACAGGGCTTACAATGAGCAGTTCTTC.

The V gene is TRBV7-9, the J gene TRBJ1-1, with D perhaps matching TRBD1 (6 bases). This CDR3 is built from 13 residues. The V end lost 4 bases, the J end lost 10 bases, and 16 bases lay between the germline ends. The germline V gene encodes CDR1 SEHNR and CDR2 FQNEAQ (reference sequence). CDR3 in amino acids: CASSSSNREAAFF. The CDR3 DNA reads TGTGCCAGCAGCTCCTCCAACAGGGAGGCAGCTTTCTTT.

In this sample, this clone turned up a few times. This chain connects TRBV5-6 to TRBJ1-1, with D uncertain. In germline, CDR1 is SGHDT, CDR2 YYEEEE. The CDR3 consists of 13 residues. Trimming shortened V by 1 base and J by 1 base, and 5 bases separated the two germline ends. The chain's CDR3 is CASSLITNTEAFF. In nucleotides, the CDR3 is TGTGCCAGCAGCTTGATAACGAACACTGAAGCTTTCTTT.

The rearrangement joins TRBV27 to TRBJ1-1; D might be TRBD1 (6 bases). The CDR3 spans 14 residues. The germline CDR1 and CDR2 sequences are MNHEY and SMNVEV (reference sequence). Trimming shortened V by 2 bases and J by 10 bases, and 17 bases separated the two germline ends. The CDR3 DNA sequence: TGTGCCAGCAGTTTAAGGCAGGGGTCGAATCGAGCTTTCTTT. Translation: CASSLRQGSNRAFF.

The J gene is TRBJ2-7, the V gene TRBV29-1, with D possibly called TRBD1 or TRBD2 (7 bases each). This CDR3 spans 13 amino acids. Germline lookup yields CDR1 SQVTM and CDR2 ANQGSEA. With 6 bases removed from V and 2 bases from J, the gap between germline ends came to 14 bases. This CDR3 is CSVKGAGAYEQYF. DNA for the CDR3: TGCAGCGTCAAGGGGGCGGGGGCCTACGAGCAGTACTTC.

The chain employs TRBV28 and TRBJ1-1, with TRBD1 identical over 11 bases. The CDR3 runs to 19 residues. The germline V gene encodes CDR1 MDHEN and CDR2 SYDVKM. The V segment lost 2 bases and the J segment 1 base; nucleotides outside the gene matches: 12. CDR3 region: CASSLHTQGDRGWNTEAFF. The CDR3 DNA follows: TGTGCCAGCAGTTTACACACGCAGGGGGACAGGGGGTGGAACACTGAAGCTTTCTTT.

The chain uses TRBV6-1 and TRBJ2-1; D call uncertain. The V end lost 5 bases, the J end lost 13 bases, and 12 bases lay between the germline ends. The CDR3 has 11 amino acids. CDR1 and CDR2 (germline): MNHNS, SASEGT. This CDR3 is CASSYQWIQFF. The DNA of the CDR3 is TGTGCCAGCAGTTATCAGTGGATCCAGTTCTTC.

This chain links TRBV6-1 with TRBJ1-2, with D unclear. This CDR3 contains 13 residues. Trimming pared 0 bases from V and 4 bases from J, leaving 6 bases between. Germline CDR1 MNHNS, CDR2 SASEGT. In nucleotides, the CDR3 is TGTGCCAGCAGTGAAGCGCGCCCCTATGGCTACACCTTC. Translated, it gives CASSEARPYGYTF.

This clone has just one count. CDR3 coding DNA: TGTGCCAGCAGCTCCGGGGTATTGAGCACTGAAGCTTTCTTT. It yields the protein CASSSGVLSTEAFF. The chain recombines TRBV11-2 with TRBJ1-1; D remains unclear. The germline V and J ends were trimmed by 4 bases and 4 bases, with 13 bases remaining between them. CDR1 SGHAT and CDR2 FQNNGV come from the germline V gene. This CDR3 is built from 14 residues.

The chain carries TRBV6-1 and TRBJ2-2; the D gene is possibly TRBD1 (5 bases). The ends were cut back, 10 bases at V and 6 bases at J, with 21 bases in the middle. This CDR3 comprises 15 residues. From germline, CDR1 is MNHNS and CDR2 SASEGT. CDR3 sequence (DNA): TGTGCCACCCTGATTGGGGCCTTTGTGGCCGGGGAGCTGTTTTTT. The encoded protein is CATLIGAFVAGELFF.

V is TRBV9 and J is TRBJ2-1; TRBD2 agrees at 14 bases. The CDR3 runs to 16 residues. The junction had 4 bases not matched to a gene; V was cut back by 0 bases and J by 8 bases. Germline lookup yields CDR1 SGDLS and CDR2 YYNGEE. The CDR3 bases are TGTGCCAGCAGCGTAGGACTAGCGGGAGGGTTCGATGAGCAGTTCTTC. Encoded protein: CASSVGLAGGFDEQFF.

The rearrangement joins TRBV7-2 to TRBJ2-3; a weak D match, TRBD1 (6 bases). CDR1 SGHTA and CDR2 FQGNSA come from the germline V gene. The V end was cut by 6 bases, the J end by 4 bases, with 14 bases between. The CDR3 covers 14 residues. The CDR3 DNA follows: TGTGCCAGCAGGCGTCACAGGGAAGCAGATACGCAGTATTTT. Its protein is CASRRHREADTQYF.

About this clone itself: Other DNA sequences in the same sample also yield this CDR3. The rearrangement links TRBV28 to TRBJ2-7, with D hard to call. Germline V gene lookup returns CDR1 MDHEN and CDR2 SYDVKM. The CDR3 runs 17 residues. V shed 6 bases and J shed 2 bases, with 23 bases lying between them. The CDR3 DNA follows: TGTGCCAGCAGGCCCCCGCCTACTATTACCGTGACCTACGAGCAGTACTTC. It specifies CASRPPPTITVTYEQYF.

The table lists this clone with a few counts. The rearrangement joins TRBV7-8 to TRBJ2-7, with D perhaps TRBD2 (6 bases). Germline values: CDR1 SGHVS, CDR2 FQNEAQ. This CDR3 comprises 15 residues. Trimming stripped 5 bases from V and 5 bases from J, with 19 bases between. CDR3 region: CASSEAWRGRNEQYF. DNA of the CDR3: TGTGCCAGCAGCGAAGCTTGGAGGGGTAGGAACGAGCAGTACTTC.

The chain combines TRBV9 with TRBJ2-3; D is ambiguous. This CDR3 has 15 residues. CDR1 is SGDLS and CDR2 is YYNGEE in the germline V gene. V was clipped by 0 bases and J by 2 bases, with 10 bases between them. The DNA of the CDR3 is TGTGCCAGCAGCGTAGCGCCGGGTCTCACAGATACGCAGTATTTT. As protein: CASSVAPGLTDTQYF.

The chain employs TRBV5-1 and TRBJ1-1; D gene uncertain. CDR1 SGHRS and CDR2 YFSETQ come from the germline V gene. This CDR3 has 15 amino acids. V was trimmed by 0 bases and J by 3 bases, leaving 12 bases between them. The CDR3 protein is CASSLAEVAYTEAFF. The CDR3 nucleotides are TGCGCCAGCAGCTTGGCCGAGGTGGCGTACACTGAAGCTTTCTTT.

This chain connects TRBV5-6 to TRBJ1-2; a possible D gene is TRBD1 (5 bases). Trimming cost V 4 bases and J 2 bases, with 18 bases left between them. This CDR3 spans 16 amino acids. From germline, CDR1 is SGHDT and CDR2 YYEEEE. DNA of the CDR3: TGTGCCAGCAGCGCCTTTCGACAGCTTAACAACTATGGCTACACCTTC. Encoded protein: CASSAFRQLNNYGYTF.

The rearrangement links TRBV6-1 to TRBJ1-2, with D tentatively TRBD1 (6 bases). CDR3 size: 14 residues. The germline V gene encodes CDR1 MNHNS and CDR2 SASEGT. V was pared by 6 bases and J by 4 bases, with 15 bases between. CDR3 sequence reads: CASRPPGAGYGYTF. In DNA, the CDR3 is TGTGCCAGCAGACCCCCGGGGGCCGGCTATGGCTACACCTTC.